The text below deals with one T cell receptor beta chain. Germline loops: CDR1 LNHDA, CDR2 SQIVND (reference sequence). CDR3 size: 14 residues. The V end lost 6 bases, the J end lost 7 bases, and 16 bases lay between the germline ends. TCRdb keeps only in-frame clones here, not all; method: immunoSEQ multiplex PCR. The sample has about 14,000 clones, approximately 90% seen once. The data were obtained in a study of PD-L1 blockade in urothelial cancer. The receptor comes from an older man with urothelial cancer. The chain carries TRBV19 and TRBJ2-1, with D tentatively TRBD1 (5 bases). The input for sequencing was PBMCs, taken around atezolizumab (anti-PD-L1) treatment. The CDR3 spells CASSPRARLNEQFF. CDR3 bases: TGTGCCAGTAGCCCCAGGGCGCGTCTAAATGAGCAGTTCTTC.